The T cell receptor (beta chain) described here comes from a study of cytomegalovirus exposure and HLA in healthy donors. To note about this clone: Its antigen remains unidentified.

13 Jbeta primers and 60 Vbeta primers were used for the PCR. Generated by immunoSEQ multiplex PCR, the TCRdb table keeps only in-frame clones and is missing some. The data show some 170,000 clones, around four fifths seen once. Study-wide results and caveats: There were reportedly fewer N-insertions in an Asian-associated ancestry cluster than the roughly 670-donor mean, in a later analysis.

The germline V and J ends were trimmed by 2 bases and 8 bases, with 15 bases remaining between them. CDR1 and CDR2 from the germline V gene are MNHEY and SMNVEV (reference sequence). The CDR3 runs to 15 residues. V is TRBV27 and J is TRBJ1-4; D is ambiguous. The receptor comes from a man in his fifties or sixties in good health and CMV-seropositive. Sequences were obtained from PBMCs. CDR3 amino acids: CASSLGKGPGEKLFF. CDR3 bases: TGTGCCAGCAGTTTAGGCAAGGGTCCGGGAGAAAAACTGTTTTTT.